The 4 T cell receptor beta chains below were found in one sample sequenced in a study of T cells expressing NK-cell markers. TCRdb re-called the 5' RACE reads, yielding one record per CDR3 amino acid sequence without DNA. The sample has over 200,000 distinct CDR3 sequences, and its top ten clones hold approximately 0.42%. Input material: blood T cells: a sorted CD56 or NKG2C T cell subset, CD4+ or CD8+ T cells, or bulk PBMC T cells (not recorded which). The receptors were gathered from a man younger than 35 in good health.

V and J are TRBV12-3 or TRBV12-4 and TRBJ1-5. The CDR3 sequence is 15 residues long. CDR3 in amino acids: CASSLAGALNQPQHF.

The rearrangement joins TRBV20-1 to TRBJ1-1; there is no DNA to check the TCRdb D call of TRBD1. This CDR3 has 12 amino acids. Germline V gene sequence: CDR1 DFQATT, CDR2 SNEGSKA (reference sequence). The CDR3 is CSARGQGAKAFF.

J is TRBJ2-7 and V is TRBV5-1; TCRdb's D call of TRBD1 is untestable without DNA. The CDR3 covers 15 residues. Germline V gives CDR1 SGHRS, CDR2 YFSETQ. CDR3 sequence reads: CASSFTWGPSYEQYF.

The CDR3 loop reads CASSVATGFGNTIYF. The chain combines TRBV9 with TRBJ1-3. Germline V gene lookup returns CDR1 SGDLS and CDR2 YYNGEE. This CDR3 region has 15 residues.